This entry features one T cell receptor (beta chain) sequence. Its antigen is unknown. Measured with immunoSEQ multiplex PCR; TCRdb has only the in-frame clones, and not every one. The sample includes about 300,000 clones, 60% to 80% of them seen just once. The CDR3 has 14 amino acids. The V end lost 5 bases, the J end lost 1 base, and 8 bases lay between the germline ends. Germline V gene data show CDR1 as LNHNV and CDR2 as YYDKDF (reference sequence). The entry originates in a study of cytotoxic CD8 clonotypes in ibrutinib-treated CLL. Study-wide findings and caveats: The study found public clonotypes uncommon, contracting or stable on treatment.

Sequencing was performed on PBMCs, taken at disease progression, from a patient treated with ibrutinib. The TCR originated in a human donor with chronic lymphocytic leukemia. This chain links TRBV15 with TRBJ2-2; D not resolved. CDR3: CATSLRVNTGELFF. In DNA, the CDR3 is TGTGCCACCAGCCTACGGGTGAACACCGGGGAGCTGTTTTTT.